This T cell receptor beta chain was profiled in a study of blood T cell repertoires in COVID-19. V was cut by 3 bases and J by 5 bases, with 15 bases left in between. The V gene's germline CDR1 is SGHRS and CDR2 YFSETQ. CDR3 length: 14 residues. Method: immunoSEQ multiplex PCR; TCRdb's copy keeps in-frame clones and lacks some. The top ten clones hold 2.5% to 3.5% of a sample with about 150,000 clones, around 89% of them seen once. The specimen was peripheral blood. The TCR comes from a man aged 60 to 69 with active or convalescent COVID-19. This chain connects TRBV5-1 to TRBJ2-7; D may be TRBD1 (6 bases). The CDR3 DNA sequence: TGCGCCAGCAGCTCACAGGGTCCTTGGAACGAGCAGTACTTC. Protein sequence: CASSSQGPWNEQYF.